The 13 T cell receptor beta chains presented below share a single source sample, sequenced in a study of shared clonotypes between healthy human individuals. Generated by immunoSEQ multiplex PCR, the TCRdb table keeps only in-frame clones and is missing some. The table shows approximately 1.9 million clones, with around 95% occurring only once. Naive CD8 cells lacked CD45RO and underwent positive selection for CCR7, leaving out terminally differentiated effector memory CD45RA+ cells. Sequenced material: naive CD8+ T cells from PBMCs. All receptors derive from a man aged 18 to 30 in good health. Some clones in this sample may be carry-over from other donors' samples.

V and J are TRBV27 and TRBJ2-3; tentatively, D is TRBD1 (5 bases). This CDR3 contains 17 residues. In germline, CDR1 is MNHEY, CDR2 SMNVEV (reference sequence). V was clipped by 2 bases and J by 0 bases, with 15 bases between them. Here the CDR3 reads CASSLIVWQGSTDTQYF. The CDR3 DNA is TGTGCCAGCAGTTTAATTGTCTGGCAGGGAAGCACAGATACGCAGTATTTT.

This chain uses TRBV19 with TRBJ1-5; 11 nucleotides agree with TRBD1. Germline V gene sequence: CDR1 LNHDA, CDR2 SQIVND (reference sequence). J gave up 3 bases and V 5 bases, and 6 bases lay outside the gene matches. This CDR3 has 16 amino acids. Here the CDR3 reads CASSVDRGLDNQPQHF. As DNA, the CDR3 is TGTGCCAGTAGTGTGGACAGGGGGCTGGACAATCAGCCCCAGCATTTT.

The rearrangement joins TRBV14 to TRBJ2-3; D perhaps matches TRBD1 (5 bases). CDR3 size: 13 residues. CDR1 SGHDN and CDR2 FVKESK come from the germline V gene. V was shortened by 4 bases and J by 8 bases, with 13 bases between the two germline ends. The CDR3 sequence is CASSLGHLSTQYF. The DNA of the CDR3 is TGTGCCAGCAGCCTTGGACACTTGAGTACGCAGTATTTT.

This chain connects TRBV27 to TRBJ2-7, with 8 bases identical to TRBD1. CDR3 size: 14 residues. Germline values: CDR1 MNHEY, CDR2 SMNVEV (reference sequence). Trimming at V came to 0 bases and at J to 6 bases, leaving 4 bases not matched to a gene. CDR3 DNA sequence: TGTGCCAGCAGTTTATCGAGGACAGGGCCCGAGCAGTACTTC. Translation gives CASSLSRTGPEQYF.

This chain joins TRBV27 and TRBJ2-5; 13 nucleotides line up with TRBD2. CDR3 length: 17 residues. Germline V gene lookup returns CDR1 MNHEY and CDR2 SMNVEV (reference sequence). V shed 5 bases, J shed 2 bases, and the junction held 8 bases outside the gene matches. The CDR3 DNA reads as TGTGCCAGCAGTCAGCGACTAGCGGGAGGCCTACAAGAGACCCAGTACTTC. It translates to CASSQRLAGGLQETQYF.

This rearrangement joins TRBV9 to TRBJ2-7, with TRBD1 matching over 8 bases. The germline V gene has CDR1 SGDLS and CDR2 YYNGEE. This CDR3 comprises 14 residues. V was pared by 6 bases and J by 0 bases, with 5 bases of the junction left unmatched. CDR3 in amino acids: CASNQGASSYEQYF. CDR3 DNA sequence: TGTGCCAGCAATCAGGGGGCTAGCTCCTACGAGCAGTACTTC.

The rearrangement links TRBV28 to TRBJ1-2, with D hard to call. Trimming took 3 bases from V and 7 from J, leaving 6 bases between them. Germline V lookup: CDR1 MDHEN, CDR2 SYDVKM. The CDR3 is 11 residues long. The CDR3 DNA reads as TGTGCCAGCAGTTTGGTGGGTGGCTACACCTTC. Protein product: CASSLVGGYTF.

The chain has TRBV5-6 and TRBJ2-7, with TRBD2 identical over 7 bases. Germline V gene data show CDR1 as SGHDT and CDR2 as YYEEEE. J lost 2 bases, V lost 4 bases, and 9 bases had no gene match. The CDR3 extends over 15 amino acids. The CDR3 loop reads CASSGGVALTYEQYF. The CDR3 nucleotides are TGTGCCAGCAGCGGGGGGGTAGCGTTGACCTACGAGCAGTACTTC.

This chain uses TRBV4-2 with TRBJ2-5; D is possibly TRBD1 or TRBD2 (5 bases each). The ends were cut back, 2 bases at V and 3 bases at J, with 16 bases in the middle. CDR1 is LGHNA, CDR2 YNFKEQ, per germline. The CDR3 consists of 16 residues. CDR3 in amino acids: CASSQTSGPLEETQYF. DNA of the CDR3: TGTGCCAGCAGCCAAACGTCGGGGCCCTTGGAAGAGACCCAGTACTTC.

This clone was picked up one time. V and J are TRBV7-9 and TRBJ2-7; 7 bases are shared with TRBD1. The CDR3 is made up of 16 amino acids. After removal of 5 bases from V and 4 bases from J, the junction contained 14 bases not matched to a gene. CDR1 is SEHNR and CDR2 is FQNEAQ in the germline V gene (reference sequence). CDR3 sequence: CASSGTGTAISYEQYF. In nucleotides, the CDR3 is TGTGCCAGCAGCGGCACCGGGACAGCTATTTCATACGAGCAGTACTTC.

In DNA form, the CDR3 reads TGTGCCAGCAGCTTAGCCTCTGCGGGGGCCTACGAGCAGTACTTC. It encodes CASSLASAGAYEQYF. V usage is TRBV11-2 and J usage is TRBJ2-7; 7 bases fit TRBD2. The germline gives CDR1 SGHAT, CDR2 FQNNGV. The ends lost 1 base at V and 2 bases at J; junction bases unmatched: 5. The CDR3 has 15 residues. Based on the CDR3 plus reference TRBV11-2 and TRBJ2-7, the full variable domain is EAGVAQSPRYKIIEKRQSVAFWCNPISGHATLYWYQQILGQGPKLLIQFQNNGVVDDSQLPKDRFSAERLKGVDSTLKIQPAKLEDSAVYLCASSLASAGAYEQYFGPGTRLTVT.

The V call is TRBV7-2, the J call TRBJ1-5; 8 nucleotides agree with TRBD1. V lost 6 bases, J lost 7 bases, and 8 bases stayed unmatched. The V gene's germline CDR1 is SGHTA and CDR2 FQGNSA. There are 14 residues in the CDR3. CDR3: CASSFTTGAQPQHF. CDR3 coding DNA: TGTGCCAGCAGTTTTACGACAGGGGCCCAGCCCCAGCATTTT. Supplemented by reference TRBV7-2 and TRBJ1-5, the full variable domain reads GAGVSQSPSNKVTEKGKDVELRCDPISGHTALYWYRQSLGQGLEFLIYFQGNSAPDKSGLPSDRFSAERTGGSVSTLTIQRTQQEDSAVYLCASSFTTGAQPQHFGDGTRLSIL.

The chain has TRBV25-1 and TRBJ2-1; D is uncertain. V was cut by 1 base and J by 8 bases, with 18 bases left in between. CDR1 and CDR2 from the germline V gene are MGHDK and SYGVNS. This CDR3 contains 16 residues. The CDR3 sequence: CASSESRRAPADEQFF. The CDR3 DNA sequence: TGTGCCAGCAGTGAATCTCGCCGGGCCCCCGCCGATGAGCAGTTCTTC. Supplemented by reference TRBV25-1 and TRBJ2-1, the full variable domain reads EADIYQTPRYLVIGTGKKITLECSQTMGHDKMYWYQQDPGMELHLIHYSYGVNSTEKGDLSSESTVSRIRTEHFPLTLESARPSHTSQYLCASSESRRAPADEQFFGPGTRLTVL.